The T cell receptor (beta chain) described here comes from a study of cytomegalovirus exposure and HLA in healthy donors. Study as a whole: Findings of an earlier analysis included some 120 million unique TCR beta sequences from around 180 million T cells.

The PCR made use of 60 Vbeta and 13 Jbeta primers. Sequencing used immunoSEQ multiplex PCR; TCRdb keeps in-frame clones, though not all of them. The sample has approximately 100,000 clones; roughly 80% are singletons. Germline CDR1 and CDR2: KGHSH and LQKENI. There are 12 residues in the CDR3. V shed 7 bases and J 12 bases; nucleotides not matched to a gene: 8. What was sequenced was PBMCs. The genes are TRBV18 and TRBJ2-4, with 8 bases aligning to TRBD2. The receptor was isolated from a man aged 45-65 years in good health and CMV-seropositive. The CDR3 loop reads CASWKAGGGQYF. As DNA, the CDR3 is TGTGCCAGCTGGAAGGCGGGAGGTGGTCAGTACTTC.